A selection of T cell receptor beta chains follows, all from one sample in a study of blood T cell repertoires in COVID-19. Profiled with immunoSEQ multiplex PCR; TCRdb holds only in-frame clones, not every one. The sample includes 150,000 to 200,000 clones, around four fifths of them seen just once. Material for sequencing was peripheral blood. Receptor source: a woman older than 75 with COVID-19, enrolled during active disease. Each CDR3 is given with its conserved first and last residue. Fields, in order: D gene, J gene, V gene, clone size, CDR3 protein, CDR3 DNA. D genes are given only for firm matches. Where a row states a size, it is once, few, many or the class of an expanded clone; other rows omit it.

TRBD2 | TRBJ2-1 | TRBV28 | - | CASSLSRTGGQFF | TGTGCCAGCAGTTTATCAAGAACGGGAGGTCAGTTCTTC
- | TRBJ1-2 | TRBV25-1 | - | CASSAPWGANYGYTF | TGTGCCAGCAGTGCCCCTTGGGGCGCGAACTATGGCTACACCTTC
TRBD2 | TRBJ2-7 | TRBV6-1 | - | CASSERSGGAVRGEQYF | TGTGCCAGCAGTGAAAGGAGCGGGGGGGCGGTACGTGGAGAGCAGTACTTC
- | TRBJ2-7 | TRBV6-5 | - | CASSRLRRGYEQYF | TGTGCCAGCAGTCGCCTCAGAAGGGGGTACGAGCAGTACTTC
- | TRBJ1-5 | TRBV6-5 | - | CASSYGGGSNQPQHF | TGTGCCAGCAGTTATGGGGGGGGAAGCAATCAGCCCCAGCATTTT
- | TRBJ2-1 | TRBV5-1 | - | CASSLVLPEDPEQFF | TGCGCCAGCAGCTTGGTCCTTCCGGAGGACCCGGAGCAGTTCTTC
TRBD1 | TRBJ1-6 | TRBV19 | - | CASSISGQPNSPLHF | TGTGCCAGTAGTATCTCGGGACAGCCTAATTCACCCCTCCACTTT
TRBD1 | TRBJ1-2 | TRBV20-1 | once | CSATDRDWGYTF | TGCAGTGCTACTGACAGGGATTGGGGCTACACCTTC
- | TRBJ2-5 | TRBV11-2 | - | CASSYSGETQYF | TGTGCCAGCAGTTACTCCGGGGAGACCCAGTACTTC
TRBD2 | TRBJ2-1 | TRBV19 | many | CASSIASGGAGKMNEQFF | TGTGCCAGTAGTATAGCAAGCGGGGGGGCCGGTAAAATGAATGAGCAGTTCTTC
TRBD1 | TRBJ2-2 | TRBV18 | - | CASSPGTGRNTGELFF | TGTGCCAGCTCACCAGGGACAGGGCGGAACACCGGGGAGCTGTTTTTT
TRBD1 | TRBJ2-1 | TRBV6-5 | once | CASRGQGARNEQFF | TGTGCCAGCAGAGGACAGGGGGCGAGGAATGAGCAGTTCTTC
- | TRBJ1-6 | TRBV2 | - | CASRQYSNSPLHF | TGTGCCAGCAGGCAATACTCAAATTCACCCCTCCACTTT
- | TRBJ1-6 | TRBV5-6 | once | CASIVGGRNNSPLHF | TGTGCCAGCATTGTCGGGGGGCGGAATAATTCACCCCTCCACTTT
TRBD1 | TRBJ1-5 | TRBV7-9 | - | CASSLGTGNRPQHF | TGTGCCAGCAGCCTCGGGACAGGGAATCGGCCCCAGCATTTT
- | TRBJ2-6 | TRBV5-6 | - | CASSLQGSGANVLTF | TGTGCCAGCAGTCTACAGGGCTCTGGGGCCAACGTCCTGACTTTC
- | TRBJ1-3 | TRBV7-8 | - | CASQITRGAGDTIYF | TGTGCCAGCCAGATTACGCGGGGTGCTGGTGACACCATATATTTT
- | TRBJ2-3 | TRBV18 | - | CATHNITGEDTQYF | TGTGCCACTCACAATATAACAGGAGAAGATACGCAGTATTTT
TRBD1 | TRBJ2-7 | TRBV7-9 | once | CASSQGGSSYEQYF | TGTGCCAGCAGCCAAGGGGGCAGCTCCTACGAGCAGTACTTC
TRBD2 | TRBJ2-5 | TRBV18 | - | CASSPGTSGRGETQYF | TGTGCCAGCTCACCAGGGACTAGCGGGAGAGGAGAGACCCAGTACTTC
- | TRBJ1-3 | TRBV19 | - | CASRGGTSSGNTIYF | TGTGCCTCCCGAGGAGGCACGAGCTCTGGAAACACCATATATTTT
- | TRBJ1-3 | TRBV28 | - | CASSPPGARGNTIYF | TGTGCCAGCAGCCCCCCAGGGGCGAGAGGAAACACCATATATTTT
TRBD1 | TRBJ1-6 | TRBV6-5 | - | CASSYSTTGNSPLHF | TGTGCCAGCAGTTACTCTACGACAGGGAACTCACCCCTCCACTTT
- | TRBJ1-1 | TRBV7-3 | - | CASSLTGGVTTEAFF | TGTGCCAGCAGCTTGACGGGAGGGGTGACCACTGAAGCTTTCTTT
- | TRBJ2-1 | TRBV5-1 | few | CASSLGAGSSYNEQFF | TGCGCCAGCAGCTTGGGGGCCGGTAGCTCCTACAATGAGCAGTTCTTC
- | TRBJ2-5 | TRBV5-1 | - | CASSPARTSQETQYF | TGCGCCAGCAGCCCCGCCCGGACTTCACAAGAGACCCAGTACTTC
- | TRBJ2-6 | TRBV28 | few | CASSRQGSGANVLTF | TGTGCCAGCAGCCGTCAGGGGTCCGGGGCCAACGTCCTGACTTTC
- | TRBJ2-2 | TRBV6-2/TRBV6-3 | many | CASSPFVGTNTGELFF | TGTGCCAGCAGTCCCTTTGTCGGGACGAACACCGGGGAGCTGTTTTTT
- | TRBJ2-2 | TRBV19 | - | CASSIHGSTSPGELFF | TGTGCCAGTAGTATACATGGGAGTACCAGCCCCGGGGAGCTGTTTTTT
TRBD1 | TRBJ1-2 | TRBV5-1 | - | CASSLDRGYYGYTF | TGCGCCAGCAGCTTGGACAGGGGGTACTATGGCTACACCTTC
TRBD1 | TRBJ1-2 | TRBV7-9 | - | CASSSRDRVPSYGYTF | TGTGCCAGCAGCTCCCGGGACAGGGTCCCCTCCTATGGCTACACCTTC
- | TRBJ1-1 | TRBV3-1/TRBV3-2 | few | CASSHIKPSEAFF | TGTGCCAGCAGCCACATCAAGCCCTCTGAAGCTTTCTTT
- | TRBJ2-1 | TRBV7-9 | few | CASSFNTGMANEQFF | TGTGCCAGCAGCTTCAATACAGGGATGGCGAATGAGCAGTTCTTC
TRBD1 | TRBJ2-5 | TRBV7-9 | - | CASSSSTGTAYQETQYF | TGTGCCAGCAGCTCAAGCACCGGGACAGCGTACCAAGAGACCCAGTACTTC
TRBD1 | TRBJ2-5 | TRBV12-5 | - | CASGATGDLETQYF | TGTGCTAGTGGTGCCACAGGGGATTTGGAGACCCAGTACTTC